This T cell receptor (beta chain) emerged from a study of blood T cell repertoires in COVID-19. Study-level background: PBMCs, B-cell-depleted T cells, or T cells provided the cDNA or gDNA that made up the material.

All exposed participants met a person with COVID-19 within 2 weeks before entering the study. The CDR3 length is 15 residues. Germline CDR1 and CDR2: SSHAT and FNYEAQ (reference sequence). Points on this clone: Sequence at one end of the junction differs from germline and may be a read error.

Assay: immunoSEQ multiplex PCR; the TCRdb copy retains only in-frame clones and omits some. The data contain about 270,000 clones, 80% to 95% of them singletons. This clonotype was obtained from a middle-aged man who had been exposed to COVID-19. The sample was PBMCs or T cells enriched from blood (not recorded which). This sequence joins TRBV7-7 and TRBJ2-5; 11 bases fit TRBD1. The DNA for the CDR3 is TGTGCTAGCAGCTTGGGGACAGGGGGTAAAGAGACCCAGTACTTC. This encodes CASSLGTGGKETQYF.